This entry lists 13 T cell receptor beta chains sequenced from one sample in a study of T cell repertoires in cytomegalovirus infection. MiXCR, run by TCRdb on the reads, gives a single entry per CDR3 protein. The sample consists of about 740,000 distinct CDR3 sequences, 30% to 35% of them appearing once. No cognate antigen is known for these TCRs. This sample comprised cultured PBMCs, obtained from culture after CMV antigen stimulation. These receptors all come from a human donor in good health (CMV status not recorded). Some clones in this sample may be carry-over from other donors' samples.

The chain is built from TRBV29-1 and TRBJ2-7; possibly TRBD2 for D (6 bases). Germline V CDR1 and CDR2: SQVTM, ANQGSEA. Trimming took off 1 base at V and 0 bases at J, with 10 bases between the two ends. The CDR3 sequence is 14 residues long. As DNA, the CDR3 is TGCAGCGTTGAAGCGGCGGGGAGCTCCTACGAGCAGTACTTC. This gives the protein CSVEAAGSSYEQYF.

The chain combines TRBV19 with TRBJ1-1; D possibly corresponds to TRBD1 (5 bases). The V gene's germline CDR1 is LNHDA and CDR2 SQIVND (reference sequence). This CDR3 has 16 amino acids. Trimming took off 3 bases at V and 5 bases at J, with 19 bases between the two ends. The CDR3 reads CASSMGRGGLRTEAFF. In DNA, the CDR3 is TGTGCCAGTAGTATGGGAAGGGGAGGCTTGAGGACTGAAGCTTTCTTT.

V gene TRBV7-4 combines with J gene TRBJ2-5; a weak D match, TRBD1 (5 bases). CDR1 is SGHVT, CDR2 SQSDAQ, per germline. The CDR3 length is 11 residues. With 6 bases removed from V and 4 bases from J, the gap between germline ends came to 6 bases. In DNA, the CDR3 is TGTGCCAGCAGGGGGCCAGAGACCCAGTACTTC. Translating it yields CASRGPETQYF.

The sample holds a few counts of this clonotype. The chain joins TRBV7-8 to TRBJ2-1, with 10 bases aligning to TRBD2. Germline-derived CDR1 and CDR2 are SGHVS and FQNEAQ. The CDR3 loop spans 17 amino acids. V shed 3 bases, J shed 1 base, and the junction held 6 bases outside the gene matches. CDR3 residues: CASSFPTSGISYNEQFF. The CDR3 region has the DNA TGTGCCAGCAGCTTCCCAACTAGCGGGATATCCTACAATGAGCAGTTCTTC.

This clonotype has a handful of counts. This sequence joins TRBV19 and TRBJ2-7; D may correspond to TRBD1 or TRBD2 (5 bases each). The CDR3 totals 13 residues. Trimming took off 10 bases at V and 7 bases at J, with 20 bases between the two ends. The V gene's germline CDR1 is LNHDA and CDR2 SQIVND (reference sequence). This chain's CDR3 is CATRQSGTGEQYF. The CDR3 coding sequence is TGTGCCACTAGACAGTCGGGTACGGGGGAGCAGTACTTC. The full variable domain, rest sourced from reference TRBV19 and TRBJ2-7, is DGGITQSPKYLFRKEGQNVTLSCEQNLNHDAMYWYRQDPGQGLRLIYYSQIVNDFQKGDIAEGYSVSREKKESFPLTVTSAQKNPTAFYLCATRQSGTGEQYFGPGTRLTVT.

The chain is built from TRBV25-1 and TRBJ2-4, with D perhaps TRBD1 (6 bases). CDR3 length: 14 residues. CDR1 and CDR2 from the germline V gene are MGHDK and SYGVNS. Trimming removed 3 bases at V and 3 bases at J, with 9 bases between. The DNA for the CDR3 is TGTGCCAGCAGTGAGACGGGACACAAAAACATTCAGTACTTC. Translated, it gives CASSETGHKNIQYF.

This clonotype was counted once. The rearrangement joins TRBV29-1 to TRBJ2-3; D perhaps matches TRBD1 (6 bases). Germline V gene data show CDR1 as SQVTM and CDR2 as ANQGSEA. The CDR3 runs 14 residues. V lost 8 bases to trimming and J lost 1 base, with 16 bases between them. CDR3 sequence reads: CSTTGRGGTDTQYF. The CDR3 DNA is TGCAGCACAACGGGCAGGGGAGGCACAGATACGCAGTATTTT.

The V gene is TRBV29-1, the J gene TRBJ1-1; no clear D. V was clipped by 0 bases and J by 0 bases, with 14 bases between them. Germline V gene data show CDR1 as SQVTM and CDR2 as ANQGSEA. This CDR3 region has 16 residues. This CDR3 reads CSVEDTPGSLNTEAFF. CDR3 DNA: TGCAGCGTTGAAGATACCCCTGGCAGCTTGAACACTGAAGCTTTCTTT.

The V gene is TRBV7-9, the J gene TRBJ2-3; TRBD2 matches 8 bases. Trimming took 5 bases from V and 5 from J; bases not matched to a gene: 9. The CDR3 extends over 15 amino acids. Germline CDR1 SEHNR, CDR2 FQNEAQ (reference sequence). The CDR3 bases are TGTGCCAGCAGCGTTAGCGGGGATTTCGGAGATACGCAGTATTTT. Amino acid sequence: CASSVSGDFGDTQYF.

The chain links TRBV28 to TRBJ2-5; D remains unclear. V was clipped by 5 bases and J by 5 bases, with 15 bases between them. In germline, CDR1 is MDHEN, CDR2 SYDVKM. The CDR3 consists of 14 residues. CDR3 protein: CASSTWLGRETQYF. In DNA, the CDR3 is TGTGCCAGCAGTACCTGGTTAGGGCGGGAGACCCAGTACTTC.

V is TRBV7-2 and J is TRBJ2-5, with 11 positions matching TRBD2. The CDR3 totals 15 residues. J was trimmed by 5 bases and V by 3 bases; bases with no gene match: 5. Germline CDR1 SGHTA, CDR2 FQGNSA. This CDR3 reads CASSFSGGEVETQYF. The CDR3 DNA reads as TGTGCCAGCAGCTTTAGCGGGGGGGAGGTTGAGACCCAGTACTTC.

This clonotype was counted at least ten times. The chain recombines TRBV7-2 with TRBJ1-1; D call uncertain. V dropped 5 bases and J dropped 8 bases, with 15 bases sitting between them. The CDR3 extends over 13 amino acids. CDR1 and CDR2 from the germline V gene are SGHTA and FQGNSA. The CDR3 sequence is CASSPVPGREAFF. Written as DNA, the CDR3 is TGTGCCAGCAGCCCTGTCCCGGGGAGGGAAGCTTTCTTT. Variable domain in full (rest from reference TRBV7-2 and TRBJ1-1): GAGVSQSPSNKVTEKGKDVELRCDPISGHTALYWYRQSLGQGLEFLIYFQGNSAPDKSGLPSDRFSAERTGGSVSTLTIQRTQQEDSAVYLCASSPVPGREAFFGQGTRLTVV.

The chain employs TRBV20-1 and TRBJ2-6; D remains unclear. V dropped 3 bases and J dropped 4 bases, with 7 bases sitting between them. The CDR3 loop spans 13 amino acids. CDR1 DFQATT and CDR2 SNEGSKA come from the germline V gene (reference sequence). The CDR3 loop is CSARGMGANVLTF. CDR3 DNA: TGCAGTGCTAGGGGTATGGGGGCCAACGTCCTGACTTTC.